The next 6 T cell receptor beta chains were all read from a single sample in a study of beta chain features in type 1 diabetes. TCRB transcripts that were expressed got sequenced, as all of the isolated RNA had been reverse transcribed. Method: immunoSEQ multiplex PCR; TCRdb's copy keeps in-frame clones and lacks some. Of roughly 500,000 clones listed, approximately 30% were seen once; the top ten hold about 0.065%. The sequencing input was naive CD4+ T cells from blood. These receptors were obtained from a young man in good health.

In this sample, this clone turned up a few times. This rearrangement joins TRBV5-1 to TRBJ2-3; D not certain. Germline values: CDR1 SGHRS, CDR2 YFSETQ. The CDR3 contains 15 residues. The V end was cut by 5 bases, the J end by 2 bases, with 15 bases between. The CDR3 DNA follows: TGCGCCAGCAGGATGACCACTCTTGACACAGATACGCAGTATTTT. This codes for CASRMTTLDTDTQYF.

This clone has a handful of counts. Here the CDR3 DNA reads TGTGCCAGCAGTGAAGCGGTCCCGGGACAGGGTCATACGCAGTATTTT. It yields the protein CASSEAVPGQGHTQYF. The V gene is TRBV6-1, the J gene TRBJ2-3, with TRBD1 matching over 9 bases. The CDR3 is made up of 16 amino acids. CDR1 MNHNS and CDR2 SASEGT come from the germline V gene. J lost 7 bases, V lost 0 bases, and 8 bases had no gene match.

The chain's CDR3 is CASAGLADSTDTQYF. CDR3 DNA sequence: TGTGCCAGCGCGGGACTAGCGGATAGCACAGATACGCAGTATTTT. The chain has TRBV18 and TRBJ2-3; 11 positions agree with TRBD2. With V trimmed by 8 bases and J by 0 bases, 4 bases remained unmatched. There are 15 residues in the CDR3. Per the germline V gene, CDR1 is KGHSH and CDR2 is LQKENI.

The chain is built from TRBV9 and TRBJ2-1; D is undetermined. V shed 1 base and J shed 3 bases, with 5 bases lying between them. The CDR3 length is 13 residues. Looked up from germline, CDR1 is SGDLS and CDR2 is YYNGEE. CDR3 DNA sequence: TGTGCCAGCAGCGTACTAGACTACAATGAGCAGTTCTTC. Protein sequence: CASSVLDYNEQFF.

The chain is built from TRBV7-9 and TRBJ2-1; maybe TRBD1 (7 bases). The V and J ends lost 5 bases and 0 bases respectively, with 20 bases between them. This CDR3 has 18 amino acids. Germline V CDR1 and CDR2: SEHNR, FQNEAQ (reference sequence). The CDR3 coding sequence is TGTGCCAGCAGCCGCGGGACAGCCACATCCAGCTCCTACAATGAGCAGTTCTTC. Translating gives CASSRGTATSSSYNEQFF. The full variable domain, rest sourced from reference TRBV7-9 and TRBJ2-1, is DTGVSQNPRHKITKRGQNVTFRCDPISEHNRLYWYRQTLGQGPEFLTYFQNEAQLEKSRLLSDRFSAERPKGSFSTLEIQRTEQGDSAMYLCASSRGTATSSSYNEQFFGPGTRLTVL.

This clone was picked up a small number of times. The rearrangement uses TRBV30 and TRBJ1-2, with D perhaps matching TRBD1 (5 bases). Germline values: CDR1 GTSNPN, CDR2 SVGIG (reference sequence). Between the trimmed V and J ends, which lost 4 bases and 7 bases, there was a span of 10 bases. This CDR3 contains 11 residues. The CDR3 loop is CAWTIGGGYTF. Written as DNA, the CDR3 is TGTGCCTGGACAATCGGGGGTGGCTACACCTTC. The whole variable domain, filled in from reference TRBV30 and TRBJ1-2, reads SQTIHQWPATLVQPVGSPLSLECTVEGTSNPNLYWYRQAAGRGLQLLFYSVGIGQISSEVPQNLSASRPQDRQFILSSKKLLLSDSGFYLCAWTIGGGYTFGSGTRLTVV.